A single sample is the source of the 31 T cell receptor beta chains below, sequenced in a study of shared clonotypes between healthy human individuals. Sequencing used immunoSEQ multiplex PCR; TCRdb keeps in-frame clones, though not all of them. The sample gives 2 million to 2.5 million clones, around 95% of which show up once; 0.1% to 0.15% is in the top ten. The material sequenced was naive CD4+ T cells sorted from blood. Described subset: CD45RA+ positively selected. Receptors were obtained from a man between 18 and 29 years old in good health.

The chain recombines TRBV7-8 with TRBJ2-2; the D is unclear. V lost 1 base, J lost 1 base, and 10 bases lay in between. Per the germline V gene, CDR1 is SGHVS and CDR2 is FQNEAQ. The CDR3 length is 16 residues. The CDR3 DNA follows: TGTGCCAGCAGCTTAGTGGGCCCAGGGAACACCGGGGAGCTGTTTTTT. Amino acid sequence: CASSLVGPGNTGELFF.

The chain recombines TRBV2 with TRBJ2-6, with 8 bases lining up with TRBD1. This CDR3 has 16 amino acids. Losses at the gene ends were 6 bases for V and 3 bases for J; bases not matched to a gene: 7. Germline V CDR1 and CDR2: SNHLY, FYNNEI. CDR3 sequence: CASSGQGEYGANVLTF. CDR3 sequence (DNA): TGTGCCAGCAGCGGACAGGGAGAATATGGGGCCAACGTCCTGACTTTC.

On this clone itself: Distinct nucleotide sequences in the sample also encode this CDR3. This rearrangement joins TRBV6-1 to TRBJ2-2; D uncertain. V was trimmed by 6 bases and J by 1 base, leaving 9 bases between them. Germline CDR1 is MNHNS and CDR2 is SASEGT. CDR3 size: 14 residues. CDR3 nucleotides: TGTGCCAGCAGCTTATCAGGGAACACCGGGGAGCTGTTTTTT. This sequence encodes CASSLSGNTGELFF.

The CDR3 region is CAISESTQIGYTF. Written as DNA, the CDR3 is TGTGCCATCAGTGAGTCGACCCAGATAGGCTACACCTTC. The rearrangement uses TRBV10-3 and TRBJ1-2; no clear D gene. Trimming shortened V by 0 bases and J by 8 bases, and 10 bases separated the two germline ends. The CDR3 runs to 13 residues. Germline lookup yields CDR1 ENHRY and CDR2 SYGVKD.

The chain recombines TRBV27 with TRBJ1-2; D gene unclear. Per germline, CDR1 MNHEY and CDR2 SMNVEV (reference sequence). V lost 10 bases and J 2 bases, leaving 11 bases between the germline ends. The CDR3 covers 12 residues. In DNA form, the CDR3 reads TGTGCCACCCTGACGGAGAACTATGGCTACACCTTC. This sequence encodes CATLTENYGYTF.

The V call is TRBV27, the J call TRBJ1-4; a possible D gene is TRBD1 (6 bases). Germline loops: CDR1 MNHEY, CDR2 SMNVEV (reference sequence). The length of the CDR3 is 14 residues. Trimming took off 7 bases at V and 7 bases at J, with 16 bases between the two ends. The CDR3 DNA sequence: TGTGCCAGCAAACGAGGGGGGACGGGTGAAAAACTGTTTTTT. This gives the protein CASKRGGTGEKLFF.

The J gene is TRBJ1-4, the V gene TRBV20-1; D may be TRBD1 (5 bases). This CDR3 comprises 10 residues. Trimming stripped 5 bases from V and 12 bases from J, with 10 bases between. CDR1 and CDR2 (germline): DFQATT, SNEGSKA (reference sequence). CDR3 bases: TGCAGTGCTCCCATGGGGGAACTGTTTTTT. This sequence encodes CSAPMGELFF.

This clone came up once. This chain connects TRBV5-1 to TRBJ2-5; TRBD2 aligns across 8 bases. The CDR3 has 14 residues. J gave up 3 bases and V 0 bases, and 1 base lay outside the gene matches. The germline V gene encodes CDR1 SGHRS and CDR2 YFSETQ. CDR3 residues: CASSLAGGKETQYF. CDR3 nucleotide sequence: TGCGCCAGCAGCTTGGCGGGGGGGAAAGAGACCCAGTACTTC. The entire variable domain, with the rest obtained from reference TRBV5-1 and TRBJ2-5, is as follows: KAGVTQTPRYLIKTRGQQVTLSCSPISGHRSVSWYQQTPGQGLQFLFEYFSETQRNKGNFPGRFSGRQFSNSRSEMNVSTLELGDSALYLCASSLAGGKETQYFGPGTRLLVL.

CDR3: CASARGAESTDTQYF. The CDR3 coding sequence is TGTGCCAGCGCTCGGGGTGCGGAGAGCACAGATACGCAGTATTTT. The chain employs TRBV6-1 and TRBJ2-3, with TRBD2 as a possible D gene (5 bases). The CDR3 sequence is 15 residues long. Trimming removed 8 bases from V and 0 bases from J, with 15 bases in between. CDR1 MNHNS and CDR2 SASEGT come from the germline V gene.

This clone appeared once. V is TRBV13 and J is TRBJ2-3; the D gene is possibly TRBD1 (7 bases). Germline V gene sequence: CDR1 PRHDT, CDR2 FYEKMQ (reference sequence). The CDR3 length is 16 residues. Deletions cut 6 bases from V and 2 bases from J, with 18 bases between. The CDR3 DNA reads TGTGCCAGCAGATCTAGGGGGCGGGAAATCACAGATACGCAGTATTTT. Its translation: CASRSRGREITDTQYF.

This clone was picked up a small number of times. Here the CDR3 reads CAISEPGTANYGYTF. As DNA, the CDR3 is TGTGCCATCAGTGAGCCCGGGACAGCTAACTATGGCTACACCTTC. The chain uses TRBV10-3 and TRBJ1-2, with 7 bases that match TRBD1. CDR1 is ENHRY and CDR2 is SYGVKD in the germline V gene. J was trimmed by 0 bases and V by 2 bases; bases with no gene match: 3. The CDR3 has 15 residues.

The rearrangement links TRBV19 to TRBJ1-3, with unresolved D. The germline CDR1 and CDR2 sequences are LNHDA and SQIVND (reference sequence). With 11 bases removed from V and 0 bases from J, the gap between germline ends came to 8 bases. This CDR3 comprises 12 residues. The CDR3 region is CASASSGNTIYF. The CDR3 DNA sequence: TGTGCCTCCGCCTCCTCTGGAAACACCATATATTTT.

The chain carries TRBV7-6 and TRBJ1-1; 9 bases match TRBD1. This CDR3 has 14 amino acids. Germline CDR1 SGHVS, CDR2 FNYEAQ. J gave up 3 bases and V 7 bases, and 6 bases lay outside the gene matches. The chain's CDR3 is CASTLQGADTEAFF. DNA for the CDR3: TGTGCCAGCACCCTACAGGGGGCGGACACTGAAGCTTTCTTT.

This chain joins TRBV29-1 and TRBJ1-6, with unresolved D. Between the trimmed V and J ends, which lost 1 base and 6 bases, there was a span of 7 bases. Germline V CDR1 and CDR2: SQVTM, ANQGSEA. This CDR3 has 13 residues. CDR3 residues: CSVEVGRNSPLHF. The DNA for the CDR3 is TGCAGCGTTGAAGTCGGCCGTAATTCACCCCTCCACTTT. Variable domain in full (rest from reference TRBV29-1 and TRBJ1-6): SAVISQKPSRDICQRGTSLTIQCQVDSQVTMMFWYRQQPGQSLTLIATANQGSEATYESGFVIDKFPISRPNLTFSTLTVSNMSPEDSSIYLCSVEVGRNSPLHFGNGTRLTVT.

The gene calls are TRBV6-7 and TRBJ1-6, with no clear D. Being an ORF, TRBV6-7 has a function that is uncertain. Trimming stripped 6 bases from V and 9 bases from J, with 15 bases between. The CDR3 runs 14 residues. The CDR3 DNA reads TGTGCCAGCAGGCAGCACTGCGGAGGTTCACCCCTCCACTTT. This translates into CASRQHCGGSPLHF.

The V call is TRBV5-1, the J call TRBJ1-1; 8 bases match TRBD1. CDR3 length: 15 residues. With V trimmed by 4 bases and J by 3 bases, 8 bases remained unmatched. Germline lookup yields CDR1 SGHRS and CDR2 YFSETQ. CDR3 sequence: CASSRIGQGYTEAFF. The CDR3 DNA is TGCGCCAGCAGCCGTATCGGACAGGGATACACTGAAGCTTTCTTT. The variable domain in full, completed from reference TRBV5-1 and TRBJ1-1, reads KAGVTQTPRYLIKTRGQQVTLSCSPISGHRSVSWYQQTPGQGLQFLFEYFSETQRNKGNFPGRFSGRQFSNSRSEMNVSTLELGDSALYLCASSRIGQGYTEAFFGQGTRLTVV.

The rearrangement uses TRBV11-2 and TRBJ1-2; D might be TRBD1 (6 bases). Germline V CDR1 and CDR2: SGHAT, FQNNGV. V gave up 7 bases and J gave up 3 bases, with 21 bases separating them. This CDR3 spans 16 amino acids. The CDR3 protein is CASNRDGEGGDYGYTF. In DNA form, the CDR3 reads TGTGCCAGCAACAGGGACGGTGAAGGAGGGGACTATGGCTACACCTTC.

The genes are TRBV5-1 and TRBJ2-1; 8 bases are shared with TRBD2. Germline-derived CDR1 and CDR2 are SGHRS and YFSETQ. The trim removed 3 bases at V and 3 bases at J, leaving 2 bases unmatched. The CDR3 length is 14 residues. The CDR3 is CASSSGLDYNEQFF. The CDR3 DNA is TGCGCCAGCAGCTCGGGACTAGACTACAATGAGCAGTTCTTC.

In its sample, this clone was seen once. Other DNA variants within this sample encode the same CDR3. The chain recombines TRBV7-9 with TRBJ2-7; D gene unclear. Germline V gene sequence: CDR1 SEHNR, CDR2 FQNEAQ (reference sequence). The CDR3 consists of 12 residues. V was cut by 5 bases and J by 0 bases, with 5 bases left in between. The chain's CDR3 is CASSASSYEQYF. CDR3 coding DNA: TGTGCCAGCAGCGCTTCCTCCTACGAGCAGTACTTC.

The J gene is TRBJ1-3, the V gene TRBV7-8; D remains unclear. V lost 1 base and J lost 2, with 3 bases in between. The germline V gene encodes CDR1 SGHVS and CDR2 FQNEAQ. CDR3 length: 13 residues. The CDR3 region has the DNA TGTGCCAGCAGCTTAGTCGCTGGAAACACCATATATTTT. Translation: CASSLVAGNTIYF. The full variable domain, its missing parts supplied by reference TRBV7-8 and TRBJ1-3, is GAGVSQSPRYKVAKRGQDVALRCDPISGHVSLFWYQQALGQGPEFLTYFQNEAQLDKSGLPSDRFFAERPEGSVSTLKIQRTQQEDSAVYLCASSLVAGNTIYFGEGSWLTVV.

A note on this clone: Other DNA sequences in the sample encode the same CDR3. The chain carries TRBV2 and TRBJ2-7; weak D call: TRBD2 (6 bases). Germline CDR1 reads SNHLY; CDR2 reads FYNNEI. There are 13 residues in the CDR3. V was trimmed by 4 bases and J by 2 bases, leaving 9 bases between them. The CDR3 here is CASSVTGAYEQYF. The CDR3 DNA sequence: TGTGCCAGCAGTGTGACGGGGGCCTACGAGCAGTACTTC.

This clone was seen a single time. CDR3 sequence reads: CASSLGQSPEKLFF. CDR3 DNA sequence: TGCGCCAGCAGCTTGGGGCAGAGCCCTGAAAAACTGTTTTTT. V and J are TRBV5-1 and TRBJ1-4; no clear D. Looked up from germline, CDR1 is SGHRS and CDR2 is YFSETQ. V shed 0 bases and J shed 7 bases, with 10 bases lying between them. This CDR3 is built from 14 residues.

The rearrangement links TRBV5-6 to TRBJ1-3; D is undetermined. CDR3 length equals 15 residues. Per germline, CDR1 SGHDT and CDR2 YYEEEE. V shed 1 base and J shed 6 bases, with 14 bases lying between them. The CDR3 DNA reads TGTGCCAGCAGCTTGATATCGGAAAAAGTAAACACCATATATTTT. It is translated as CASSLISEKVNTIYF.

The chain recombines TRBV5-1 with TRBJ1-1, with D possibly TRBD1 on 6 matching bases. Per the germline V gene, CDR1 is SGHRS and CDR2 is YFSETQ. The CDR3 length is 16 residues. Trimming removed 2 bases from V and 12 bases from J, with 26 bases in between. CDR3 DNA: TGCGCCAGCAGCTTTGAAAGGACAGAGTTTCAGGGCGGGCCTTTCTTT. This codes for CASSFERTEFQGGPFF.

The chain joins TRBV4-3 to TRBJ2-3; 10 bases are a match to TRBD1. In germline, CDR1 is LGHNA, CDR2 YSLEER. The V segment lost 0 bases and the J segment 2 bases; nucleotides outside the gene matches: 2. The CDR3 runs to 16 residues. CDR3 residues: CASSQEGTGVTDTQYF. The CDR3 DNA sequence: TGCGCCAGCAGCCAAGAAGGGACAGGGGTCACAGATACGCAGTATTTT.

The V call is TRBV7-3, the J call TRBJ2-7, with 9 bases matching TRBD1. CDR1 and CDR2 from the germline V gene are SGHTA and FQGTGA. The V segment lost 5 bases and the J segment 4 bases; nucleotides outside the gene matches: 12. The CDR3 is made up of 16 amino acids. CDR3 in DNA: TGTGCCAGCAGCCGACACCCCGGGACAGGGTTATACGAGCAGTACTTC. As protein: CASSRHPGTGLYEQYF.

The DNA for the CDR3 is TGCGCCAGCAGCAGAGAAGCGGGCTTATACAATGAGCAGTTCTTC. Residues: CASSREAGLYNEQFF. The chain couples TRBV5-1 to TRBJ2-1, with D possibly being TRBD2 (6 bases). The CDR3 runs 15 residues. Between the trimmed V and J ends, which lost 4 bases and 4 bases, there was a span of 15 bases. Germline V CDR1 and CDR2: SGHRS, YFSETQ.

The chain employs TRBV5-4 and TRBJ2-2, with TRBD2 matching 7 bases. The V segment lost 3 bases and the J segment 0 bases; nucleotides outside the gene matches: 5. Germline V gives CDR1 SGHNT, CDR2 YYREEE (reference sequence). The CDR3 length is 16 residues. In DNA, the CDR3 is TGTGCCAGCAGCTCCCGGACTAGGTCGAACACCGGGGAGCTGTTTTTT. Amino acid sequence: CASSSRTRSNTGELFF.

This chain links TRBV4-3 with TRBJ2-5; possible D gene TRBD1, 6 bases. Trimming pared 4 bases from V and 4 bases from J, leaving 10 bases between. This CDR3 has 13 residues. Germline loops: CDR1 LGHNA, CDR2 YSLEER. The CDR3 is CASSLQTGETQYF. The CDR3, as DNA: TGCGCCAGCAGCCTCCAGACAGGAGAGACCCAGTACTTC.

The gene calls are TRBV6-1 and TRBJ1-2; D unclear. V was trimmed by 1 base and J by 1 base, leaving 10 bases between them. CDR1 and CDR2 (germline): MNHNS, SASEGT. The CDR3 consists of 15 residues. The CDR3 is CASSEGGVGNYGYTF. CDR3 coding DNA: TGTGCCAGCAGTGAAGGTGGGGTCGGTAACTATGGCTACACCTTC.

The chain is built from TRBV11-2 and TRBJ2-7, with a tentative D call TRBD2 (6 bases). The V and J ends lost 4 bases and 2 bases respectively, with 12 bases between them. The length of the CDR3 is 14 residues. Germline-derived CDR1 and CDR2 are SGHAT and FQNNGV. The CDR3, as DNA: TGTGCCAGCAGCTCCCTCCCGGGGGCCTACGAGCAGTACTTC. It encodes CASSSLPGAYEQYF.